These 4 T cell receptor beta chains share one sample of origin, sequenced in a study of OX40 agonist ivuxolimab in advanced cancers. Libraries were prepared by immunoSEQ multiplex PCR; TCRdb keeps only in-frame clonotypes and omits some of them. The profile shows approximately 58,000 clones, 86% of them singletons. This specimen was CD4+ or CD8+ T cells sorted from blood, taken in a trial of the OX40 agonist ivuxolimab. Receptor source: an adult with an advanced solid tumor such as melanoma, head and neck, liver or kidney cancer.

On this clone itself: The junction does not match germline at one end; this may be a read error. This rearrangement joins TRBV23-1 to TRBJ1-4, with 10 bases that match TRBD1. TRBV23-1 counts as an open reading frame of uncertain function. The CDR3 totals 12 residues. The CDR3 DNA follows: TGCGCCAGCAGTCATATGGGACAGGGGCTTCTCTTT. It specifies CASSHMGQGLLF.

This clone was observed once. The chain recombines TRBV6-5 with TRBJ1-1; D not resolved. V lost 0 bases to trimming and J lost 8 bases, with 10 bases between them. This CDR3 is built from 13 residues. Germline-derived CDR1 and CDR2 are MNHEY and SVGAGI. CDR3 nucleotide sequence: TGTGCCAGCAGTTACTCGATGGGCACGGAAGCTTTCTTT. Its translation: CASSYSMGTEAFF.

As to this clone: Other DNA sequences in this sample translate to the same CDR3. The V and J genes are TRBV11-3 and TRBJ2-1; 11 nucleotides line up with TRBD1. Germline lookup yields CDR1 SGHNT and CDR2 YENEEA. The V segment lost 5 bases and the J segment 4 bases; nucleotides outside the gene matches: 4. This CDR3 has 15 amino acids. CDR3 coding DNA: TGTGCCAGCAGCGAGGGACAGGGGGGATACAATGAGCAGTTCTTC. Residues: CASSEGQGGYNEQFF. Full variable domain (missing parts from reference TRBV11-3 and TRBJ2-1): EAGVVQSPRYKIIEKKQPVAFWCNPISGHNTLYWYLQNLGQGPELLIRYENEEAVDDSQLPKDRFSAERLKGVDSTLKIQPAELGDSAVYLCASSEGQGGYNEQFFGPGTRLTVL.

The DNA of the CDR3 is TGTGCCAGCAGCCAAGAGGCTAGCGGGAGAGGCACAGATACGCAGTATTTT. Amino acid sequence: CASSQEASGRGTDTQYF. The chain links TRBV4-2 to TRBJ2-3; 10 bases agree with TRBD2. The trim removed 0 bases at V and 1 base at J, leaving 4 bases unmatched. The CDR3 covers 17 residues. Germline assignment: CDR1 LGHNA and CDR2 YNFKEQ.